A single sample is the source of the 19 T cell receptor beta chains below, sequenced in a study of cytomegalovirus exposure and HLA in healthy donors. Amplification used 60 Vbeta primers and 13 Jbeta primers. Produced via immunoSEQ multiplex PCR; TCRdb's table is partial and in-frame only. The sample lists roughly 100,000 clones; under 85% were seen once. The sample taken for sequencing was PBMCs. These receptors were obtained from a man aged 40-55 years in good health and CMV-seronegative.

The chain couples TRBV10-3 to TRBJ1-3; TRBD1 is a possible D gene (5 bases). Between the trimmed V and J ends, which lost 6 bases and 1 base, there was a span of 7 bases. This CDR3 is 13 amino acids long. Germline V lookup: CDR1 ENHRY, CDR2 SYGVKD. As DNA, the CDR3 is TGTGCCATCAGCCGACAGTCTGGAAACACCATATATTTT. Translated, it gives CAISRQSGNTIYF.

This clone showed up just once. The chain combines TRBV7-8 with TRBJ1-1, with D possibly being TRBD1 (6 bases). The V gene lost 5 bases and the J gene lost 1 base, with 17 bases spanning the gap. The germline CDR1 and CDR2 sequences are SGHVS and FQNEAQ. This CDR3 is 16 amino acids long. The CDR3 loop is CASSAKRTAPNTEAFF. CDR3 DNA sequence: TGTGCCAGCAGCGCCAAGCGGACAGCTCCGAACACTGAAGCTTTCTTT. Complete variable domain (other parts from reference TRBV7-8 and TRBJ1-1): GAGVSQSPRYKVAKRGQDVALRCDPISGHVSLFWYQQALGQGPEFLTYFQNEAQLDKSGLPSDRFFAERPEGSVSTLKIQRTQQEDSAVYLCASSAKRTAPNTEAFFGQGTRLTVV.

The chain uses TRBV27 and TRBJ1-5, with TRBD1 as a possible D gene (5 bases). Germline V gives CDR1 MNHEY, CDR2 SMNVEV (reference sequence). Trimming stripped 3 bases from V and 4 bases from J, with 10 bases between. CDR3 size: 14 residues. The CDR3 sequence: CASSLDGGNQPQHF. CDR3 DNA: TGTGCCAGCAGTTTGGATGGGGGGAATCAGCCCCAGCATTTT.

The DNA of the CDR3 is TGTGCCAGCAGTTACTCGATTGGACTGGATGAAAAACTGTTTTTT. Its translation: CASSYSIGLDEKLFF. The chain links TRBV6-5 to TRBJ1-4; D gene unclear. V was shortened by 0 bases and J by 6 bases, with 11 bases between the two germline ends. The CDR3 length is 15 residues. Germline V gene sequence: CDR1 MNHEY, CDR2 SVGAGI.

DNA of the CDR3: TGCAGCGTTGGGCCCGGCCAGGGTGTTCCCTACGAGCAGTACTTC. This translates into CSVGPGQGVPYEQYF. The chain carries TRBV29-1 and TRBJ2-7; D is perhaps TRBD1 (5 bases). CDR1 is SQVTM, CDR2 ANQGSEA, per germline. This CDR3 region has 15 residues. Trimming stripped 4 bases from V and 2 bases from J, with 18 bases between.

The chain employs TRBV4-2 and TRBJ1-2, with a tentative D call TRBD1 (5 bases). The CDR3 sequence is 14 residues long. V shed 1 base and J shed 8 bases, with 14 bases lying between them. Germline V lookup: CDR1 LGHNA, CDR2 YNFKEQ. The CDR3 loop reads CASSQGDYGAGYTF. CDR3 DNA: TGTGCCAGCAGCCAAGGGGATTATGGGGCCGGCTACACCTTC.

The chain carries TRBV5-4 and TRBJ2-7, with TRBD1 matching over 9 bases. V shed 3 bases and J 5 bases; nucleotides not matched to a gene: 6. Per germline, CDR1 SGHNT and CDR2 YYREEE (reference sequence). The CDR3 is 14 amino acids. The CDR3 nucleotides read TGTGCCAGCAGCTCGACAGGGGGTGGACACGAGCAGTACTTC. Translated: CASSSTGGGHEQYF. The full variable domain, rest sourced from reference TRBV5-4 and TRBJ2-7, is ETGVTQSPTHLIKTRGQQVTLRCSSQSGHNTVSWYQQALGQGPQFIFQYYREEENGRGNFPPRFSGLQFPNYSSELNVNALELDDSALYLCASSSTGGGHEQYFGPGTRLTVT.

The V gene is TRBV13, the J gene TRBJ2-2, with 11 bases matching TRBD2. In germline, CDR1 is PRHDT, CDR2 FYEKMQ (reference sequence). Losses at the gene ends were 5 bases for V and 7 bases for J; bases not matched to a gene: 15. The CDR3 has 18 residues. The DNA for the CDR3 is TGTGCCAGCAGCAAATGGACGGGACTAGCGGAGGGTATCGGGGAGCTGTTTTTT. Protein sequence: CASSKWTGLAEGIGELFF.

The chain has TRBV19 and TRBJ2-1, with 10 bases that match TRBD2. V shed 10 bases, J shed 6 bases, and the junction held 9 bases outside the gene matches. This CDR3 contains 14 residues. CDR1 is LNHDA, CDR2 SQIVND, per germline (reference sequence). The CDR3 nucleotides read TGTGCCACCAGCGAGCGGGGGGGGATCAATGAGCAGTTCTTC. It yields the protein CATSERGGINEQFF.

The chain joins TRBV5-4 to TRBJ1-1; TRBD1 might be the D (5 bases). Deletions cut 1 base from V and 0 bases from J, with 7 bases between. CDR1 and CDR2 (germline): SGHNT, YYREEE (reference sequence). The length of the CDR3 is 14 residues. CDR3 nucleotides: TGTGCCAGCAGCTTGACAGGCATGAACACTGAAGCTTTCTTT. Protein: CASSLTGMNTEAFF. The entire variable domain, with the rest obtained from reference TRBV5-4 and TRBJ1-1, is as follows: ETGVTQSPTHLIKTRGQQVTLRCSSQSGHNTVSWYQQALGQGPQFIFQYYREEENGRGNFPPRFSGLQFPNYSSELNVNALELDDSALYLCASSLTGMNTEAFFGQGTRLTVV.

This chain links TRBV2 with TRBJ1-1, with 7 bases lining up with TRBD1. Germline CDR1 reads SNHLY; CDR2 reads FYNNEI. This CDR3 has 15 residues. V shed 1 base and J 1 base; nucleotides not matched to a gene: 3. CDR3 DNA sequence: TGTGCCAGCAGTGAAGTACAGGGGAGGAACACTGAAGCTTTCTTT. Translated, it gives CASSEVQGRNTEAFF.

This clone was found a few times. Relative to the germline gene, one junction end is altered; a read error may explain this. The V gene is TRBV10-2, the J gene TRBJ2-7, with 7 bases fitting TRBD1. This CDR3 is 13 amino acids long. Germline values: CDR1 WSHSY, CDR2 SAAADI. This CDR3 is CASSGGQQTRREF. The CDR3 DNA reads as TGCGCCAGCAGTGGGGGACAGCAAACCCGCCGAGAATTC.

The chain uses TRBV6-4 and TRBJ2-2; a weak D match, TRBD2 (5 bases). The germline CDR1 and CDR2 sequences are MRHNA and SNTAGT. V was shortened by 2 bases and J by 4 bases, with 11 bases between the two germline ends. The CDR3 spans 15 residues. The CDR3 nucleotides read TGTGCCAGCAGTGACGTATTTGGAGGCACCGGGGAGCTGTTTTTT. Translation gives CASSDVFGGTGELFF.

The chain carries TRBV7-2 and TRBJ1-1; D gene ambiguous. CDR1 and CDR2 from the germline V gene are SGHTA and FQGNSA. Trimming took 1 base from V and 7 from J, leaving 10 bases between them. CDR3 length equals 13 residues. CDR3 nucleotides: TGTGCCAGCAGCTTAGGACAAGTAGGTGAAGCTTTCTTT. Residues: CASSLGQVGEAFF. Combining the CDR3 with reference TRBV7-2 and TRBJ1-1 gives the whole variable domain GAGVSQSPSNKVTEKGKDVELRCDPISGHTALYWYRQSLGQGLEFLIYFQGNSAPDKSGLPSDRFSAERTGGSVSTLTIQRTQQEDSAVYLCASSLGQVGEAFFGQGTRLTVV.

The rearrangement links TRBV4-1 to TRBJ1-1; 9 bases map to TRBD1. Germline V gene lookup returns CDR1 MGHRA and CDR2 YSYEKL. V lost 7 bases to trimming and J lost 1 base; unmatched junction nucleotides: 4. The length of the CDR3 is 14 residues. The CDR3 DNA sequence: TGCGCCAGCACCTCGGACAGGGGGAACACTGAAGCTTTCTTT. Translation gives CASTSDRGNTEAFF.

This clone was seen more than once but under ten times. The rearrangement joins TRBV6-6 to TRBJ2-1; 10 nucleotides match TRBD1. Germline V lookup: CDR1 MNHNY, CDR2 SVGAGI (reference sequence). Trimming cost V 5 bases and J 15 bases; bases outside gene matches: 7. The CDR3 spans 12 residues. The CDR3 DNA reads TGTGCCAGCAGTCGAGGGACAGGGGCTTGGTTCTTC. It translates to CASSRGTGAWFF.

The genes are TRBV4-1 and TRBJ2-1; possibly TRBD1 for D (6 bases). The length of the CDR3 is 17 residues. Trimming cost V 2 bases and J 1 base, with 15 bases left between them. CDR1 and CDR2 (germline): MGHRA, YSYEKL. CDR3 nucleotide sequence: TGCGCCAGCAGCCAACCCGGGACCGACAGGTCCTACAATGAGCAGTTCTTC. Residues: CASSQPGTDRSYNEQFF.

CDR3 in DNA: TGTGCCAGCAGCTTGGACAGGGGTTGGTCGTATTTT. Its protein is CASSLDRGWSYF. The chain recombines TRBV5-6 with TRBJ2-3; 7 bases agree with TRBD1. CDR3 length: 12 residues. Germline CDR1 SGHDT, CDR2 YYEEEE. V shed 0 bases, J shed 14 bases, and the junction held 6 bases outside the gene matches.

A few counts support this clone. The CDR3 DNA is TGTGCCAGCAGTGCATTGGGGCCTGAAGCTTTCTTT. This translates into CASSALGPEAFF. This rearrangement joins TRBV2 to TRBJ1-1; TRBD1 is a possible D gene (5 bases). The CDR3 consists of 12 residues. Germline V lookup: CDR1 SNHLY, CDR2 FYNNEI. With 4 bases removed from V and 6 bases from J, the gap between germline ends came to 9 bases.